This TCR beta chain came from a study of CD8 T cells in ankylosing spondylitis. General study results and limits: A number of the motif variants had already been described in reactive arthritis synovial fluid and blood. Blood from ankylosing spondylitis patients appeared to carry a characteristic roughly 8-variant TCR beta motif. Clones tied to disease were said to be significantly enriched in matched ankylosing spondylitis synovial fluid.

Each TCR beta library was made by quantitative 5'-RACE that incorporated molecular barcodes. TCRdb reanalysed the 5' RACE reads using MiXCR and keeps one entry per CDR3 protein. The data hold tens of thousands of distinct CDR3 sequences, with about 31% observed a single time. The CDR3 is 11 amino acids. CDR1 is SQVTM, CDR2 ANQGSEA, per germline. This clonotype was observed a handful of times. The antigen is unknown. The junction does not match germline at one end; this may be a read error. The origin of this receptor is a male donor with ankylosing spondylitis. The V gene is TRBV29-1, the J gene TRBJ1-2; a weak D match, TRBD1 (6 bases). Source material: synovial fluid, either unsorted or a sorted T cell fraction (not recorded which). The CDR3, as DNA: TGCAGCGTCGAAGACAGGAGGGGCTACACCTTC. It specifies CSVEDRRGYTF.